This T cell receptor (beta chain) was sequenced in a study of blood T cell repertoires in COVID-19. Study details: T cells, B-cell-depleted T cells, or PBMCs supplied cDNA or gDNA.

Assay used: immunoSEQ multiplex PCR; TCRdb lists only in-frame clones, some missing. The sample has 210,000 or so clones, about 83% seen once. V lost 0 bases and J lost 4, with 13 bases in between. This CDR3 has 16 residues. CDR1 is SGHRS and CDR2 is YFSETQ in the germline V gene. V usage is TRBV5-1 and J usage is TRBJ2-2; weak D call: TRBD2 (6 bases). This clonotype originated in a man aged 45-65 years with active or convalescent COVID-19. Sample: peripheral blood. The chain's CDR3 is CASSLAGGVGTGELFF. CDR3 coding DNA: TGCGCCAGCAGCTTGGCCGGCGGGGTGGGCACCGGGGAGCTGTTTTTT.